The clone carrying this TCR beta chain was recorded once. Its cognate antigen is unknown. TCRdb keeps only in-frame clones here, not all; method: immunoSEQ multiplex PCR. The sample contains around 100,000 clones, 88% of which appear only once. This specimen comes from a study of T cell responses to AZD1222 COVID-19 vaccine. Findings of the study overall: The repertoires were collected only after the peak T cell response.

V shed 1 base and J shed 11 bases, with 18 bases lying between them. Germline V gene sequence: CDR1 ENHRY, CDR2 SYGVKD. The CDR3 is made up of 15 amino acids. Here the sequenced sample was peripheral blood, taken on day 0 of AZD1222 vaccination. This chain uses TRBV10-3 with TRBJ1-3; D remains unclear. The receptor was derived from an adult in good health. Here the CDR3 reads CAISEYQQRVPAIYF. The CDR3, as DNA: TGTGCCATCAGTGAGTATCAGCAAAGAGTACCGGCCATATATTTT.